One T cell receptor (beta chain) is described in this entry. What it binds is not known. This entry comes from a study of T cells expressing NK-cell markers. Across the whole study: Each TCR beta repertoire originated in sorted T cells that were CD3+CD56+NKG2C+, CD3+CD56+NKG2C- or CD3+CD56-NKG2C+. Study-wide results and caveats: The share of CD8+ T cells held by dominant NKG2C+ clonotypes was about 1.0-7.5% in about 6 donors.

Looked up from germline, CDR1 is SGHRS and CDR2 is YFSETQ. The CDR3 length is 16 residues. A 5'RACE template switching approach incorporating UMIs was used to make TCR beta cDNA. TCRdb reprocessed the 5' RACE reads and stores each CDR3 protein as one record, lacking DNA. Its clone listing holds roughly 380,000 distinct CDR3 sequences. The specimen was blood T cells: a sorted CD56 or NKG2C T cell subset, CD4+ or CD8+ T cells, or bulk PBMC T cells (not recorded which). The sequence came from a man between 18 and 69 years old in good health. The chain links TRBV5-1 to TRBJ1-5. CDR3 sequence: CASRLGGGTGNQPQHF.